The 25 T cell receptor beta chains given below trace back to one sample, sequenced in a study of blood T cell repertoires in COVID-19. TCRdb keeps only in-frame clones here, not all; method: immunoSEQ multiplex PCR. The sample lists fewer than 200,000 clones; roughly 85% were seen once. Sequenced: peripheral blood. All receptors derive from a human donor with acute or convalescent COVID-19. The donor label of this sample is uncertain.

The chain joins TRBV11-2 to TRBJ2-5, with 7 bases matching TRBD1. The germline V gene encodes CDR1 SGHAT and CDR2 FQNNGV. The junction had 9 bases not matched to a gene; V was cut back by 5 bases and J by 3 bases. This CDR3 has 15 amino acids. The CDR3 here is CASSLPRTGKETQYF. For the CDR3, the DNA is TGTGCCAGCAGCCTTCCCAGGACAGGCAAAGAGACCCAGTACTTC.

The genes are TRBV2 and TRBJ2-1; 9 bases agree with TRBD1. V was clipped by 6 bases and J by 6 bases; unmatched bases: 15. Germline V CDR1 and CDR2: SNHLY, FYNNEI. The CDR3 runs to 17 residues. The CDR3 DNA is TGTGCCAGCAGAGTGGAGCTCTGGGACAGGGATGGCAATGAGCAGTTCTTC. Protein: CASRVELWDRDGNEQFF.

This chain connects TRBV7-2 to TRBJ2-1, with 7 bases matching TRBD1. Germline values: CDR1 SGHTA, CDR2 FQGNSA. This CDR3 is 17 amino acids long. V dropped 5 bases and J dropped 0; count of bases not matched to a gene: 10. CDR3 in amino acids: CASSLQGPFSSYNEQFF. CDR3 nucleotides: TGTGCCAGCAGCCTACAGGGGCCCTTTAGCTCCTACAATGAGCAGTTCTTC.

The chain recombines TRBV30 with TRBJ1-5; D remains unclear. V was clipped by 0 bases and J by 5 bases, with 8 bases between them. Germline V gene sequence: CDR1 GTSNPN, CDR2 SVGIG (reference sequence). This CDR3 region has 13 residues. The CDR3 spells CAWSVHGDQPQHF. The CDR3 coding sequence is TGTGCCTGGAGTGTACACGGGGATCAGCCCCAGCATTTT.

The rearrangement joins TRBV30 to TRBJ1-4, with TRBD1 matching over 8 bases. J lost 8 bases, V lost 1 base, and 3 bases had no gene match. Germline V lookup: CDR1 GTSNPN, CDR2 SVGIG (reference sequence). The CDR3 is 13 residues long. CDR3 DNA sequence: TGTGCCTGGAGTGGGGGACAGGTCGAAAAACTGTTTTTT. Translated, it gives CAWSGGQVEKLFF.

The V gene is TRBV5-4, the J gene TRBJ1-1; the match to TRBD1 covers 7 bases. Germline lookup yields CDR1 SGHNT and CDR2 YYREEE (reference sequence). The trim removed 6 bases at V and 6 bases at J, leaving 14 bases unmatched. CDR3 length equals 15 residues. The CDR3 bases are TGTGCCAGCACCCCATACCCGGCAGGGGGATCTGAAGCTTTCTTT. It specifies CASTPYPAGGSEAFF.

The rearrangement uses TRBV19 and TRBJ2-1, with 15 bases matching TRBD2. Looked up from germline, CDR1 is LNHDA and CDR2 is SQIVND (reference sequence). V lost 5 bases and J lost 12; bases outside the gene matches: 11. The CDR3 is 16 residues long. The CDR3 sequence is CASSALGLAGGRWQFF. The CDR3 nucleotides read TGTGCCAGTAGTGCCCTTGGACTAGCGGGGGGGCGATGGCAGTTCTTC. Filled out from reference TRBV19 and TRBJ2-1, the complete variable domain reads DGGITQSPKYLFRKEGQNVTLSCEQNLNHDAMYWYRQDPGQGLRLIYYSQIVNDFQKGDIAEGYSVSREKKESFPLTVTSAQKNPTAFYLCASSALGLAGGRWQFFGPGTRLTVL.

V is TRBV19 and J is TRBJ1-5; possibly TRBD1 for D (5 bases). There are 14 residues in the CDR3. Trimming shortened V by 8 bases and J by 4 bases, and 15 bases separated the two germline ends. Germline V gene lookup returns CDR1 LNHDA and CDR2 SQIVND (reference sequence). Written as DNA, the CDR3 is TGTGCCAGTTCGTTACGGGACTGGAATCAGCCCCAGCATTTT. Translation: CASSLRDWNQPQHF.

For the CDR3, the DNA is TGTGCCAGCAGCTTTTATGACAGGGAAGAGAACTATGGCTACACCTTC. Protein: CASSFYDREENYGYTF. The rearrangement links TRBV5-6 to TRBJ1-2; 7 bases align to TRBD1. With 2 bases clipped from V and 2 bases from J, the junction kept 9 bases outside the gene matches. CDR1 and CDR2 (germline): SGHDT, YYEEEE. This CDR3 contains 16 residues.

The chain employs TRBV6-2 or TRBV6-3 and TRBJ1-5, with 7 nucleotides matching TRBD1. This CDR3 region has 15 residues. Germline CDR1 is MNHEY and CDR2 is SVGEGT. V lost 6 bases, J lost 6 bases, and 11 bases stayed unmatched. CDR3 sequence (DNA): TGTGCCAGCAGCACGACAGGGAGCGAACTTCAGCCCCAGCATTTT. This codes for CASSTTGSELQPQHF.

V usage is TRBV5-1 and J usage is TRBJ1-3; 9 positions agree with TRBD1. Germline loops: CDR1 SGHRS, CDR2 YFSETQ. V shed 4 bases, J shed 0 bases, and the junction held 8 bases outside the gene matches. This CDR3 contains 17 residues. The CDR3: CASSAGPGQGSGNTIYF. The CDR3 region has the DNA TGCGCCAGCAGCGCCGGCCCGGGACAGGGCTCTGGAAACACCATATATTTT.

V is TRBV5-5 and J is TRBJ1-4; 8 bases match TRBD1. Germline CDR1 and CDR2: SGHKS and YYEKEE (reference sequence). The CDR3 is 16 amino acids. V was pared by 4 bases and J by 3 bases, with 8 bases of the junction left unmatched. The CDR3 DNA is TGTGCCAGCAGCCCGGGGACAGGCGTTTCTAATGAAAAACTGTTTTTT. Amino acid sequence: CASSPGTGVSNEKLFF.

The rearrangement uses TRBV7-9 and TRBJ2-7; unclear D gene. The CDR3 is 15 amino acids. V was pared by 4 bases and J by 2 bases, with 15 bases between. Germline-derived CDR1 and CDR2 are SEHNR and FQNEAQ (reference sequence). CDR3 bases: TGTGCCAGCAGCTACACGAAGTCGCCCGCCTACGAGCAGTACTTC. Translating it yields CASSYTKSPAYEQYF.

V usage is TRBV19 and J usage is TRBJ2-1, with 10 bases matching TRBD2. CDR3 length: 17 residues. Germline CDR1 and CDR2: LNHDA and SQIVND (reference sequence). V gave up 7 bases and J gave up 6 bases; unmatched junction bases: 15. CDR3 nucleotide sequence: TGTGCCAGTACCAAAATGAACCTAGCGGGGGTTCTCAATGAGCAGTTCTTC. Protein: CASTKMNLAGVLNEQFF.

This clone was picked up many times. The V call is TRBV2, the J call TRBJ2-2; TRBD1 matches 9 bases. This CDR3 is 15 amino acids long. Germline lookup yields CDR1 SNHLY and CDR2 FYNNEI. Germline trimming cut 6 bases from V and 0 bases from J; bases unmatched to any gene: 2. The CDR3 nucleotides read TGTGCCAGCAGCGGGACAGGGACGAACACCGGGGAGCTGTTTTTT. It specifies CASSGTGTNTGELFF.

This chain uses TRBV27 with TRBJ1-6; weak D call: TRBD1 (5 bases). The V gene's germline CDR1 is MNHEY and CDR2 SMNVEV (reference sequence). CDR3 length: 16 residues. Trimming left V 0 bases short and J 4 bases short, with 10 bases between. The CDR3 DNA is TGTGCCAGCAGTTTATCGGCCAGGGTATATAATTCACCCCTCCACTTT. Amino acid sequence: CASSLSARVYNSPLHF.

The gene calls are TRBV5-1 and TRBJ1-2; D gene ambiguous. Germline loops: CDR1 SGHRS, CDR2 YFSETQ. This CDR3 is built from 15 residues. With 4 bases removed from V and 4 bases from J, the gap between germline ends came to 17 bases. CDR3 sequence reads: CASSLEENYGYGYTF. DNA of the CDR3: TGCGCCAGCAGCCTCGAAGAAAACTATGGCTATGGCTACACCTTC.

In DNA form, the CDR3 reads TGTGCCAGCAGCTCAATTAACAGGGGAGAGGTAGCCAAAAACATTCAGTACTTC. Protein sequence: CASSSINRGEVAKNIQYF. This chain connects TRBV7-3 to TRBJ2-4; 7 bases line up with TRBD1. From germline, CDR1 is SGHTA and CDR2 FQGTGA. This CDR3 has 18 amino acids. The V gene end was trimmed by 4 bases and the J gene end by 0 bases; junction bases not matched to a gene: 12.

The rearrangement joins TRBV4-1 to TRBJ2-1; 8 positions agree with TRBD2. After removal of 1 base from V and 7 bases from J, the junction contained 9 bases not matched to a gene. Germline loops: CDR1 MGHRA, CDR2 YSYEKL. The CDR3 sequence is 16 residues long. The CDR3 reads CASSQGLIAGGNEQFF. In nucleotides, the CDR3 is TGCGCCAGCAGCCAAGGTCTAATTGCGGGGGGTAATGAGCAGTTCTTC.

The rearrangement uses TRBV9 and TRBJ1-2; 10 bases are shared with TRBD1. V lost 3 bases and J lost 4; bases outside the gene matches: 6. CDR3 length equals 15 residues. The germline CDR1 and CDR2 sequences are SGDLS and YYNGEE. CDR3 region: CASSAWGQGFYGYTF. The CDR3 nucleotides read TGTGCCAGCAGCGCTTGGGGACAGGGGTTCTATGGCTACACCTTC.

The CDR3 spells CASSLVEQGVSTEAFF. The CDR3 region has the DNA TGCGCCAGCAGCTTGGTAGAGCAGGGGGTTAGCACTGAAGCTTTCTTT. V and J are TRBV5-1 and TRBJ1-1; the match to TRBD1 covers 7 bases. The V gene end was trimmed by 0 bases and the J gene end by 4 bases; junction bases not matched to a gene: 9. This CDR3 has 16 amino acids. Germline V CDR1 and CDR2: SGHRS, YFSETQ.

This clone was seen only a few times. J is TRBJ1-1 and V is TRBV5-5; D gene uncertain. This CDR3 contains 13 residues. Germline V gene lookup returns CDR1 SGHKS and CDR2 YYEKEE (reference sequence). V lost 0 bases, J lost 7 bases, and 10 bases lay in between. The CDR3 DNA reads TGTGCCAGCAGCTTGGGGGCGCGCGATGAAGCTTTCTTT. This codes for CASSLGARDEAFF. The whole variable domain, remainder taken from reference TRBV5-5 and TRBJ1-1, is DAGVTQSPTHLIKTRGQQVTLRCSPISGHKSVSWYQQVLGQGPQFIFQYYEKEERGRGNFPDRFSARQFPNYSSELNVNALLLGDSALYLCASSLGARDEAFFGQGTRLTVV.

The V call is TRBV28, the J call TRBJ1-1; D call uncertain. This CDR3 is built from 13 residues. Germline assignment: CDR1 MDHEN and CDR2 SYDVKM. Trimming removed 3 bases from V and 5 bases from J, with 10 bases in between. Here the CDR3 DNA reads TGTGCCAGCAGTTTCAGAGGGAGGACTGAAGCTTTCTTT. Translated, it gives CASSFRGRTEAFF.

This chain joins TRBV14 and TRBJ1-6; 7 bases map to TRBD1. With 1 base clipped from V and 3 bases from J, the junction kept 3 bases outside the gene matches. The CDR3 has 16 amino acids. The germline CDR1 and CDR2 sequences are SGHDN and FVKESK. CDR3 sequence (DNA): TGTGCCAGCAGCCAAGGACAGGGCCTCTATAATTCACCCCTCCACTTT. It is translated as CASSQGQGLYNSPLHF. Variable domain in full (rest from reference TRBV14 and TRBJ1-6): EAGVTQFPSHSVIEKGQTVTLRCDPISGHDNLYWYRRVMGKEIKFLLHFVKESKQDESGMPNNRFLAERTGGTYSTLKVQPAELEDSGVYFCASSQGQGLYNSPLHFGNGTRLTVT.

This chain uses TRBV9 with TRBJ1-6; D is possibly TRBD1 (6 bases). Germline CDR1 reads SGDLS; CDR2 reads YYNGEE. The germline V and J ends were trimmed by 2 bases and 4 bases, with 7 bases remaining between them. The CDR3 has 14 amino acids. CDR3 residues: CASSVTGYNSPLHF. Here the CDR3 DNA reads TGTGCCAGCAGCGTGACAGGTTATAATTCACCCCTCCACTTT.